This T cell receptor (beta chain) appears in the sequencing data of a study of identical twins (TCRdb year 2016). Background on the whole study: The study deep-sequenced TCR alpha and beta repertoires from monozygotic twins, unrelated adults of various ages and cord blood to test whether fetal clonotypes persist. To rule out contamination, the twin experiments were replicated at different times with different library preparation protocols. The investigation overall reported the following: Compared with coincidental sharing between unrelated individuals, out-of-frame TCR alpha sequences shared between twins showed an excess of sequences with low generation probability. Zero-insertion analyses could be partly confounded by invariant T cells such as MAIT and iNKT, although diverse VJ usage argued against such confounding for most clonotypes. Recombination models systematically underestimated out-of-frame TCR alpha sharing in monozygotic twins but agreed with sharing between unrelated individuals. Fewer insertions were carried by abundant cord blood beta clonotypes; a weaker similar trend was observed in young adult naive repertoires, while no such trend was observed in memory repertoires. Excess twin sharing in beta out-of-frame sequences was weaker because fewer shared sequences lowered the signal-to-noise ratio. Because the same donors could not be followed over many years, the conclusions depended on cross-sectional statistical analysis.

All donors were healthy Caucasians. Note on this clonotype: What antigen it recognizes has not been identified. Per-base quality was not reported, and no clone a single base away is much larger than it.

Library construction relied on 5' RACE. Sequencing used an Illumina HiSeq 2000. Template switching introduced a universal primer binding site; the final cDNA contained a unique molecular identifier, enabling accurate counting of TCR cDNA molecules. Specific primers in the conserved constant-segment region were used to synthesize first-strand cDNA for the TCR alpha and beta chains. To control for contamination, every cDNA library was double barcoded, receiving both a SMART-Mk sample barcode and Illumina barcodes. Two successive PCR steps introduced TruSeq adapter sequences along with Illumina sample barcodes. TCR alpha and beta cDNA libraries were sequenced on the Illumina HiSeq platform with custom primers. Concerning the study's data processing: MiGEC was used to process raw reads and extract unique molecular identifiers, and MiXCR was used to find CDR3 positions. For each individual, recombination models were inferred using an EM algorithm with the repgenHMM and IGoR tools. Shared clonotype analysis was performed with the tcR package in R, normalizing sharing by the product of cloneset sizes. To study raw recombination without the effects of thymic and clonal selection, out-of-frame nonproductive sequences were analyzed. TCRdb reprocessed the public reads (quality trimming at Q25 with fastp, clone calling with MiXCR) and kept in-frame beta chains. Records with the same CDR3 protein are collapsed into one entry carrying the most frequent genes and DNA. The V and J calls were determined by TCRdb, not by the authors. Counted in this sample were 1.5 million or so distinct CDR3 sequences; under 35% of them appeared once. Jointly, the top ten make up about 0.25% of the sample.

Sequenced sample: cord blood. The source of this sequence is a newborn girl in good health.

The DNA sequence is TGCAGTGCTAGACAAACAGGGGGCACCGGGGAGCTGTTTTTT. It translates to CSARQTGGTGELFF. The sequence joins TRBV20-1 to TRBJ2-2; 8 bases in the junction line up with TRBD1. Sequences DFQATT (CDR1) and SNEGSKA (CDR2) are obtained from the germline V gene (reference sequence). Germline trimming amounts to 2 bases on V and 4 bases on J, with 3 as the count of junction bases outside the gene matches. From its cysteine to its phenylalanine, the CDR3 spans 14 amino acids. Only the CDR3 portion is preserved as DNA: 42 bases, with reading frame beginning at the first base.